This T cell receptor beta chain emerged from a study of T cell repertoires in cytomegalovirus infection. Overall study context: It was the public TCR beta signatures that indicated both CMV infection and matching HLA type.

MiXCR, run by TCRdb on the reads, gives a single entry per CDR3 protein. The sample has around 530,000 distinct CDR3 sequences; 26% are singletons. V lost 0 bases, J lost 0 bases, and 6 bases lay in between. Per germline, CDR1 LGHNA and CDR2 YSLEER. The CDR3 consists of 15 residues. Study-level points and caveats: Carriers of CMV plus the relevant HLA were identified by cumulative public TCR beta family frequency. The ex vivo response was dominated by HLA-C-restricted CMV-specific TCR beta clonotypes.

Concerning this clonotype: Its antigen is not known.

V gene TRBV4-3 combines with J gene TRBJ1-5; D is undetermined. The TCR originated in a human donor in good health (CMV status not recorded). Some clones in this sample may be carry-over from other donors' samples. Sequenced sample: PBMCs. The CDR3 spells CASSQDPVSNQPQHF. As DNA, the CDR3 is TGCGCCAGCAGCCAAGACCCGGTTAGCAATCAGCCCCAGCATTTT.